This TCR beta chain was identified during a study of T cells in Graves' hyperthyroidism and ophthalmopathy (dated by TCRdb to between 2018 and 2021). Turning to the overall study: Peripheral blood samples were taken at initial diagnosis, before any treatment was given. The study also compared thyroid tissue and blood T-cell repertoires from a handful of Graves' hyperthyroidism patients. After blood sampling, hyperthyroidism patients were treated with methimazole at a starting dose of 30 mg daily, and ophthalmopathy patients were treated with high-dose intravenous methylprednisolone. The approximately 90 discovery patients were divided at random into training and test sets in a 7:3 ratio. Prospective prediction of ophthalmopathy was tested in an independent validation cohort of 18 to 20 hyperthyroidism patients and around 16 patients who later progressed to ophthalmopathy. According to the paper, TCR Vbeta CDR3 sequencing was carried out on 120 to 150 peripheral blood samples, which came from fewer than 50 ophthalmopathy, approximately 72 hyperthyroidism and approximately 17 progressor patients. To identify TCR V-J signatures that set the groups apart, the researchers used a discovery cohort of 100 patients, made up of approximately 43 with Graves' ophthalmopathy and 57 with stable Graves' hyperthyroidism.

As to this clonotype: Its antigen specificity is not known. Per-base quality was not reported, and no clone a single base away is much larger than it.

Amplification of TCR beta CDR3 regions was carried out from RNA transcripts. The first round of RT-PCR for the TCR CDR3 was performed with the HTBI primer set and the Qiagen OneStep RT-PCR kit. Libraries were constructed in a second round of multiplex PCR, after which size selection and purification were carried out. Libraries were sequenced paired-end with 100 bp reads on an Illumina HiSeq2000. On the study's bioinformatics: Raw data were processed with SOAPnuke, discarding reads with adapters, uncalled bases, mean Phred below 15, or no exact constant-primer or identifier match. COPE v1.2.5 was used to merge the high-quality paired reads, and each unique nucleotide sequence was defined as a clonotype. MiTCR v1.1 was used to align the clonotypes against IMGT TRBV, TRBD and TRBJ reference segments. Analysis was restricted to V-J combinations with a frequency above 0.0001, which covered 98% to 99.2% of repertoires. A TCS score was defined as the ratio between F50 (clonal expansion) and ExV (chaos), using BLOSUM62-based TCRdist between CDR3 peptides within each V-J. Welch's t-statistics and random forest reduced several hundred V-J features to under 15, which were used in a naive Bayes classifier (R e1071). Through fastp at Q25 and MiXCR, TCRdb rebuilt clones from the public reads, retaining in-frame beta chains. Records with the same CDR3 protein are collapsed into one entry carrying the most frequent genes and DNA. TCRdb, not the authors, supplied the V and J calls. For this sample there are fewer than 450,000 distinct CDR3 sequences; roughly 13% appear just once. The ten most abundant clones make up under 30% of the sample.

What the research found in general, with its limitations: Most expanded thyroid clonotypes (frequency above 0.001) were also found in blood, which suggests that blood repertoires may mirror thyroid immune responses. No statistical method was used to fix the sample size in advance, and group allocation was not hidden from the investigators. In validation, progression to ophthalmopathy was predicted by the model with almost 71% sensitivity and about 72% specificity, a median of about 6.4 months before onset. Ophthalmopathy was separated from stable hyperthyroidism by a 13 V-J signature model, with around 88% sensitivity and roughly 81% specificity obtained in cross-validation and 80%/75% obtained in testing.

V is pared back by 10 bases and J by 7 bases, with 20 bases lying between the germline termini. Based on the germline V gene, the CDR1 and CDR2 sequences are ENHRY and SYGVKD. The CDR3 has 14 amino acids, counting the end cysteine and phenylalanine. The sequence is cut down to CDR3 DNA, 42 bases in frame from base 1. Moderately to severely active disease, a Clinical Activity Score of at least 3, a NOSPECS grade of at least 4, and a duration under 3 months were present in ophthalmopathy patients. Any patient with an uncontrolled infection, another autoimmune disease, pregnancy or lactation was excluded. Diagnoses were established on the basis of clinical symptoms, serum thyroxine and TRAb, thyroid ultrasound, and orbital computed tomography. PBMCs were separated from roughly 10 ml of fresh peripheral blood using Ficoll-Paque density gradient centrifugation. Trizol reagent was used to extract total RNA, and RNA quality was then checked on an Agilent 2100 Bioanalyzer.

The sequence joins TRBV10-3 to TRBJ2-1; the D gene could be either TRBD1 or TRBD2, each agreeing at 5 bases. The TCR sequence derives from a man aged 50 or older with Graves' ophthalmopathy. The specimen sequenced was blood. The DNA reads as follows: TGTGCCACCCTAACGGGACCATCCTCGAATGAGCAGTTCTTC. Its amino acids are CATLTGPSSNEQFF.